The TCR beta chain described here comes from a study of CD8 T cells in Susac syndrome. Study details: At blood draw, Susac syndrome patients were therapy-naive, on corticosteroids, or on intravenous immunoglobulin alone. General study findings and limits: TCR sequencing and HLA analysis covered a relatively small number of individuals.

Random hexamers served to reverse transcribe roughly 0.5 to 1 ug RNA. MiXCR was run by TCRdb on the immunoSEQ multiplex PCR reads, yielding one entry per CDR3 protein. The table records 80,000 or so distinct CDR3 sequences, roughly 96% of them present only once. There are 15 residues in the CDR3. The V end was cut by 0 bases, the J end by 0 bases, with 9 bases between. Germline V lookup: CDR1 DFQATT, CDR2 SNEGSKA (reference sequence). Sequencing targeted TCR beta in T cells from blood (CD8+ and CD4+). In the case of this clonotype: Its antigen is not identified.

The chain has TRBV20-1 and TRBJ2-1; D perhaps matches TRBD2 (5 bases). The origin of this receptor is a human donor with Susac syndrome. The sequenced sample consisted of CD8+ T cells from PBMCs. CDR3 in amino acids: CSARDGEGSYNEQFF. CDR3 coding DNA: TGCAGTGCTAGAGATGGAGAGGGCTCCTACAATGAGCAGTTCTTC.